This TCR beta chain came from a study of blood T cell repertoires in COVID-19. Libraries were prepared by immunoSEQ multiplex PCR; TCRdb keeps only in-frame clonotypes and omits some of them. The table lists 240,000 or so clones, around 79% of them singletons. This clone appeared once. The TCR sequence derives from a woman at least 80 years old with acute or convalescent COVID-19. Sequences were obtained from peripheral blood.

CDR3 loop: CASSARPRGSTGELFF. Here the CDR3 DNA reads TGCGCCAGCAGCGCCCGCCCAAGGGGCTCCACCGGGGAGCTGTTTTTT. J is TRBJ2-2 and V is TRBV5-1, with a tentative D call TRBD1 (5 bases). This CDR3 has 16 amino acids. Trimming stripped 4 bases from V and 4 bases from J, with 17 bases between. CDR1 SGHRS and CDR2 YFSETQ come from the germline V gene.